The 27 T cell receptor beta chains presented below share a single source sample, sequenced in a study of blood T cell repertoires in COVID-19. Libraries were prepared by immunoSEQ multiplex PCR; TCRdb keeps only in-frame clonotypes and omits some of them. The table lists 100,000 or so clones, 80% to 90% of them singletons, with less than 11% in the top ten. Sequenced sample: peripheral blood. The receptor source for this set is a human donor in a cohort sampled during active COVID-19.

The V gene is TRBV3-1 (or the pseudogene TRBV3-2), the J gene TRBJ1-2; 7 bases fit TRBD1. Germline CDR1 reads LGHDT; CDR2 reads YNNKEL (reference sequence). This CDR3 is 16 amino acids long. After removal of 4 bases from V and 2 bases from J, the junction contained 10 bases not matched to a gene. The CDR3, as DNA: TGTGCCAGCAGCCCCGTCCGACAGGGAAGAAACTATGGCTACACCTTC. It is translated as CASSPVRQGRNYGYTF.

The genes are TRBV21-1 and TRBJ1-1; the D segment call TRBD1 is taken from the table without a DNA check. TRBV21-1 has pseudogene status. The CDR3 consists of 14 residues. The CDR3 region has the DNA TGTGCCAGCAACTACAGGGAGATGAACACTGAAGCTTTCTTT. As protein: CASNYREMNTEAFF.

The chain couples TRBV5-1 to TRBJ1-1, with TRBD1 as a possible D gene (6 bases). CDR1 and CDR2 (germline): SGHRS, YFSETQ. This CDR3 has 16 residues. V was shortened by 4 bases and J by 1 base, with 17 bases between the two germline ends. For the CDR3, the DNA is TGCGCCAGCAGCCAGGGGTCCACAGGGAAGAACACTGAAGCTTTCTTT. Translating it yields CASSQGSTGKNTEAFF.

The V call is TRBV10-3, the J call TRBJ2-7, with D perhaps TRBD1 (6 bases). Germline V gives CDR1 ENHRY, CDR2 SYGVKD. Trimming took 2 bases from V and 7 from J, leaving 15 bases between them. The CDR3 totals 14 residues. The CDR3 DNA is TGTGCCATCAGTGAGCAGTCAGGGGCGAGGGAGCAGTACTTC. Its protein product is CAISEQSGAREQYF.

The J gene is TRBJ2-1, the V gene TRBV2; D gene uncertain. V gave up 8 bases and J gave up 0 bases, with 14 bases separating them. CDR1 SNHLY and CDR2 FYNNEI come from the germline V gene. The CDR3 runs 15 residues. In nucleotides, the CDR3 is TGTGCCAGCCTTGACACTCTTGTCTCCTACAATGAGCAGTTCTTC. This translates into CASLDTLVSYNEQFF. Based on the CDR3 plus reference TRBV2 and TRBJ2-1, the full variable domain is EPEVTQTPSHQVTQMGQEVILRCVPISNHLYFYWYRQILGQKVEFLVSFYNNEISEKSEIFDDQFSVERPDGSNFTLKIRSTKLEDSAMYFCASLDTLVSYNEQFFGPGTRLTVL.

This rearrangement joins TRBV5-8 to TRBJ1-6, with TRBD1 as a possible D gene (5 bases). V shed 0 bases and J shed 0 bases, with 10 bases lying between them. This CDR3 comprises 17 residues. Germline V gene sequence: CDR1 SGHTS, CDR2 YDEGEE. CDR3 bases: TGTGCCAGCAGCTTGGCGGGGGGAAGCTCCTATAATTCACCCCTCCACTTT. This gives the protein CASSLAGGSSYNSPLHF.

The chain uses TRBV9 and TRBJ2-5; no clear D gene. V was pared by 0 bases and J by 4 bases, with 13 bases between. The CDR3 runs to 15 residues. Looked up from germline, CDR1 is SGDLS and CDR2 is YYNGEE. CDR3 sequence reads: CASSVAFAEAETQYF. The DNA for the CDR3 is TGTGCCAGCAGCGTAGCTTTCGCCGAGGCAGAGACCCAGTACTTC.

The CDR3 DNA is TGTGCCACAGAACGGGGGTCCCCCTTCTACGAGCAGTACTTC. This codes for CATERGSPFYEQYF. This chain joins TRBV28 and TRBJ2-7, with D possibly being TRBD2 (6 bases). CDR1 MDHEN and CDR2 SYDVKM come from the germline V gene. This CDR3 comprises 14 residues. Between the trimmed V and J ends, which lost 10 bases and 3 bases, there was a span of 19 bases.

Comment on this clone: No conserved phenylalanine or tryptophan ends this CDR3, so it is likely a read error. It is unclear where the CDR3 begins or ends on the DNA, so no DNA is shown, and the CDR3 is as TCRdb lists it. J is TRBJ1-2 and V is TRBV3-1 (or the pseudogene TRBV3-2); TRBD1 is the table's D call, not checked against the DNA. Both ends counted, the CDR3 spans 12 residues. Per the germline V gene, CDR1 is LGHDT and CDR2 is YNNKEL (reference sequence). The CDR3 is CASGKGDGPWTA.

The chain combines TRBV28 with TRBJ1-5; possibly TRBD1 for D (6 bases). Trimming cost V 2 bases and J 7 bases, with 15 bases left between them. Germline CDR1 reads MDHEN; CDR2 reads SYDVKM. CDR3 length: 15 amino acids. The CDR3 reads CASSLGRGFRQPQHF. CDR3 in DNA: TGTGCCAGCAGTTTAGGCAGGGGATTTCGGCAGCCCCAGCATTTT.

The chain carries TRBV4-3 and TRBJ1-1; weak D call: TRBD1 (6 bases). Trimming left V 4 bases short and J 9 bases short, with 12 bases between. The CDR3 is made up of 12 amino acids. Germline CDR1 and CDR2: LGHNA and YSLEER. The chain's CDR3 is CASSRGQHQAFF. The CDR3, as DNA: TGCGCCAGCAGCCGCGGACAGCACCAAGCTTTCTTT.

This chain links TRBV7-6 with TRBJ2-1; D might be TRBD2 (6 bases). Trimming removed 4 bases from V and 0 bases from J, with 16 bases in between. This CDR3 region has 17 residues. The germline V gene has CDR1 SGHVS and CDR2 FNYEAQ. The CDR3 here is CASSWGAGTRSYNEQFF. The CDR3 DNA reads as TGTGCCAGCAGCTGGGGTGCGGGGACCCGCTCCTACAATGAGCAGTTCTTC.

The rearrangement joins TRBV4-3 to TRBJ2-1; D unresolved. The CDR3 is made up of 14 amino acids. CDR1 and CDR2 (germline): LGHNA, YSLEER. V was cut by 1 base and J by 7 bases, with 11 bases left in between. The CDR3 loop is CASSQGFLANEQFF. The CDR3 DNA follows: TGCGCCAGCAGCCAAGGGTTTTTAGCAAATGAGCAGTTCTTC.

The J gene is TRBJ2-3, the V gene TRBV6-1, with 9 bases lining up with TRBD2. Trimming cost V 2 bases and J 3 bases; bases outside gene matches: 3. CDR1 MNHNS and CDR2 SASEGT come from the germline V gene. This CDR3 spans 15 amino acids. CDR3 loop: CASSEMAGGTDTQYF. The CDR3 DNA reads TGTGCCAGCAGTGAAATGGCGGGAGGGACAGATACGCAGTATTTT.

V is TRBV3-1 (or the pseudogene TRBV3-2) and J is TRBJ2-7; TRBD1 agrees at 7 bases. Unmatched junction bases numbered 9, after V lost 4 bases and J lost 3 bases. Looked up from germline, CDR1 is LGHDT and CDR2 is YNNKEL (reference sequence). The CDR3 contains 15 residues. The CDR3 region is CASSPSRDRYYEQYF. In DNA, the CDR3 is TGTGCCAGCAGCCCAAGCCGGGACAGATACTACGAGCAGTACTTC.

The chain has TRBV4-2 and TRBJ1-4, with D possibly being TRBD1 (5 bases). CDR1 LGHNA and CDR2 YNFKEQ come from the germline V gene. V dropped 4 bases and J dropped 3 bases, with 12 bases sitting between them. This CDR3 has 15 residues. The CDR3 coding sequence is TGTGCCAGCAGCCGAAGCGGGGGATCTAATGAAAAACTGTTTTTT. This gives the protein CASSRSGGSNEKLFF.

The chain carries TRBV9 and TRBJ2-2, with D possibly being TRBD2 (6 bases). The V end was cut by 4 bases, the J end by 2 bases, with 15 bases between. Germline V gives CDR1 SGDLS, CDR2 YYNGEE. The CDR3 contains 16 residues. CDR3 nucleotides: TGTGCCAGCAGCCCCCCGGGCGGGGCCAACACCGGGGAGCTGTTTTTT. This codes for CASSPPGGANTGELFF. The full variable domain, completed using reference TRBV9 and TRBJ2-2, is DSGVTQTPKHLITATGQRVTLRCSPRSGDLSVYWYQQSLDQGLQFLIQYYNGEERAKGNILERFSAQQFPDLHSELNLSSLELGDSALYFCASSPPGGANTGELFFGEGSRLTVL.

This clone was observed a handful of times. This rearrangement joins TRBV28 to TRBJ1-2, with 9 bases that match TRBD1. This CDR3 has 15 amino acids. Germline V gene data show CDR1 as MDHEN and CDR2 as SYDVKM. V shed 4 bases, J shed 6 bases, and the junction held 9 bases outside the gene matches. In DNA form, the CDR3 reads TGTGCCAGCAGTTCTATTGGGACAGGGCGCCATGGCTACACCTTC. Encoded protein: CASSSIGTGRHGYTF.

The rearrangement links TRBV9 to TRBJ2-7; 7 nucleotides agree with TRBD1. Germline V gene data show CDR1 as SGDLS and CDR2 as YYNGEE. J gave up 5 bases and V 2 bases, and 10 bases lay outside the gene matches. The CDR3 has 15 residues. CDR3 nucleotides: TGTGCCAGCAGCGTTTCCGGGACAGCCCCTAACGAGCAGTACTTC. Residues: CASSVSGTAPNEQYF.

The chain combines TRBV14 with TRBJ1-2; D unresolved. The germline V and J ends were trimmed by 3 bases and 8 bases, with 16 bases remaining between them. This CDR3 spans 14 amino acids. Germline lookup yields CDR1 SGHDN and CDR2 FVKESK. The CDR3 protein is CASSHRTPSRGYTF. The CDR3 DNA reads as TGTGCCAGCAGCCACCGGACTCCCTCAAGGGGCTACACCTTC. The complete variable domain, with remaining parts taken from reference TRBV14 and TRBJ1-2, reads EAGVTQFPSHSVIEKGQTVTLRCDPISGHDNLYWYRRVMGKEIKFLLHFVKESKQDESGMPNNRFLAERTGGTYSTLKVQPAELEDSGVYFCASSHRTPSRGYTFGSGTRLTVV.

The genes are TRBV14 and TRBJ1-4; 7 bases line up with TRBD1. Looked up from germline, CDR1 is SGHDN and CDR2 is FVKESK. The V and J ends lost 4 bases and 7 bases, in that order; junction bases with no gene match: 3. The CDR3 loop spans 13 amino acids. CDR3 protein: CASSLQGGEKLFF. Here the CDR3 DNA reads TGTGCCAGCAGCCTCCAGGGGGGTGAAAAACTGTTTTTT. The whole variable domain, remainder taken from reference TRBV14 and TRBJ1-4, is EAGVTQFPSHSVIEKGQTVTLRCDPISGHDNLYWYRRVMGKEIKFLLHFVKESKQDESGMPNNRFLAERTGGTYSTLKVQPAELEDSGVYFCASSLQGGEKLFFGSGTQLSVL.

This sequence joins TRBV30 and TRBJ2-1; maybe TRBD2 (5 bases). Germline assignment: CDR1 GTSNPN and CDR2 SVGIG (reference sequence). V was clipped by 3 bases and J by 0 bases, with 9 bases between them. This CDR3 has 14 residues. The CDR3 is CAWRSGPSYNEQFF. CDR3 nucleotide sequence: TGTGCCTGGAGGAGCGGACCCTCCTACAATGAGCAGTTCTTC.

The chain employs TRBV5-6 and TRBJ2-7, with TRBD1 matching 9 bases. The V gene end was trimmed by 4 bases and the J gene end by 3 bases; junction bases not matched to a gene: 11. This CDR3 has 16 amino acids. From germline, CDR1 is SGHDT and CDR2 YYEEEE. DNA for the CDR3: TGTGCCAGCAGCGGGAGTATAGGGACAGGGTTCTACGAGCAGTACTTC. Its translation is CASSGSIGTGFYEQYF.

The J gene is TRBJ2-7, the V gene TRBV28, with TRBD2 matching over 7 bases. The CDR3 sequence is 14 residues long. J was trimmed by 6 bases and V by 5 bases; bases with no gene match: 10. Germline V gene sequence: CDR1 MDHEN, CDR2 SYDVKM. The CDR3 region is CASSPRGVTGEQYF. Here the CDR3 DNA reads TGTGCCAGCAGTCCCCGGGGGGTGACGGGCGAGCAGTACTTC.

V usage is TRBV11-2 and J usage is TRBJ2-5, with 8 nucleotides matching TRBD2. The CDR3 runs 16 residues. V trimming: 3 bases; J trimming: 5 bases; junction bases outside the gene matches: 11. The germline CDR1 and CDR2 sequences are SGHAT and FQNNGV. CDR3 DNA sequence: TGTGCCAGCAGCTTTCGGGAGGGCCCGTTAGTGGAGACCCAGTACTTC. Translation: CASSFREGPLVETQYF.

The V call is TRBV6-5, the J call TRBJ2-3; unclear D gene. The CDR3 sequence is 15 residues long. V was shortened by 5 bases and J by 0 bases, with 12 bases between the two germline ends. Germline assignment: CDR1 MNHEY and CDR2 SVGAGI. DNA for the CDR3: TGTGCCAGCAGTAGACGAGGATTGAGCACAGATACGCAGTATTTT. It translates to CASSRRGLSTDTQYF.

The rearrangement uses TRBV4-1 and TRBJ1-3, with 8 bases identical to TRBD1. V lost 3 bases to trimming and J lost 5 bases; unmatched junction nucleotides: 15. The CDR3 runs to 18 residues. The V gene's germline CDR1 is MGHRA and CDR2 YSYEKL. The CDR3 region has the DNA TGCGCCAGCAGCCACGCCTCCGGGCAGGGGGCCGGTAGAAACACCATATATTTT. Translating it yields CASSHASGQGAGRNTIYF.